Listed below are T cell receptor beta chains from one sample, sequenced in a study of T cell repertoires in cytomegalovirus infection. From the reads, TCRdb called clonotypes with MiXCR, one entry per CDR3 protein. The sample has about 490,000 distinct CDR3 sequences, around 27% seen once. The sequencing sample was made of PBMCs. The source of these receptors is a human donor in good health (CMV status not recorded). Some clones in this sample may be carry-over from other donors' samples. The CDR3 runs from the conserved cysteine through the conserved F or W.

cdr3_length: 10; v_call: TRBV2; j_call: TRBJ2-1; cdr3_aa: CASSVAEQFF
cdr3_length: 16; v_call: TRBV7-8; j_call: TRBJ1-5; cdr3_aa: CASSLESRDRGQPQHF
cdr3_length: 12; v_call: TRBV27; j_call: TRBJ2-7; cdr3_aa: CASSKGLYEQYF
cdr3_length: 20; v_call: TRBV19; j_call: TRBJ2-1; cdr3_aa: CASNHPAWGAGGSAANEQFF
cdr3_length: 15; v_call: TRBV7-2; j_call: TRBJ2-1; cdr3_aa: CASSHGTRPYNEQFF
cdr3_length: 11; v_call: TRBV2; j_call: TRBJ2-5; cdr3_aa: CAIQGQGTQYF
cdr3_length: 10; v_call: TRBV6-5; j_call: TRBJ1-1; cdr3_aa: CASSYPPAFF
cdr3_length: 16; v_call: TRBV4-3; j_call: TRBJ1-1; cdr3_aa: CASSQLTPGQNTEAFF
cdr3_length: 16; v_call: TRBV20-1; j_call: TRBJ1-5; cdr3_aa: CSATNPRNRGNQPQHF
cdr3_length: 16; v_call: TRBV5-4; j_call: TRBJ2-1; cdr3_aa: CASSLDASGNYNEQFF
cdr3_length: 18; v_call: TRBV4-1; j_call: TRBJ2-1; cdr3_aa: CASSQERFVYGSYNEQFF
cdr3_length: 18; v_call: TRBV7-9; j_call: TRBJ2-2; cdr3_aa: CASSLPLAGERGTGELFF
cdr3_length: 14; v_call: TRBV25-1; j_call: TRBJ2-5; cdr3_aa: CASSDPSGSKTQYF
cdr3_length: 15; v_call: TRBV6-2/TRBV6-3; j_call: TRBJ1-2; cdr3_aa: CASSATGTAVYGYTF
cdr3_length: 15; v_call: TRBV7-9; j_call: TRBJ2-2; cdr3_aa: CASTPPKRGTGELFF
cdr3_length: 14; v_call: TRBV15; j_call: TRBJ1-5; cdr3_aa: CATKEEGNPLPQHF
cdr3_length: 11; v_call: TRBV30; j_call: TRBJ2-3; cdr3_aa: CAWSVMDTQYF
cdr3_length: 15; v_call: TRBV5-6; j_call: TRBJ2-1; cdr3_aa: CASSPVNPRANEQFF
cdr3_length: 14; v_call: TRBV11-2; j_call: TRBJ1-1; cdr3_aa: CASSLRDRAVRAFF
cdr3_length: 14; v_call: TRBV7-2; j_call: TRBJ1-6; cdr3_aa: CASSSSAGSSPLHF
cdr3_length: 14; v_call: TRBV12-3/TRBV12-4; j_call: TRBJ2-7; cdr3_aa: CASSVLTSGYEQYF
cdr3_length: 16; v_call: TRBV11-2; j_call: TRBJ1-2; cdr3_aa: CASSLGLRGPQNGYTF
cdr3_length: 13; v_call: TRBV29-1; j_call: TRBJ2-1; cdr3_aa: CSARDRVGDEQFF
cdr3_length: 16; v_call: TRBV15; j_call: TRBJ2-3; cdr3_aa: CATSGWTSGRADTQYF
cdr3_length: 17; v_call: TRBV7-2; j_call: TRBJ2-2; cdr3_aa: CASSLEAGVYLGSALVF
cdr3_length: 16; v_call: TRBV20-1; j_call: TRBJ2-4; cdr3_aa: CSARDSKTLGGNIQYF
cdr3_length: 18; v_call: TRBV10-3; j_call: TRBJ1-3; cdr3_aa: CAISESTGVRRSGNTIYF
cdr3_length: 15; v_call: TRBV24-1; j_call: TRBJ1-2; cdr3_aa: CATSGVGSPGLSYTF
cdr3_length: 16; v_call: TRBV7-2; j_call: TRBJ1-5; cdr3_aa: CASSLGQGRGNQPQHF
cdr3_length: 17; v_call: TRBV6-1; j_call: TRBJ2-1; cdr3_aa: CASSEALWLAPYNEQFF
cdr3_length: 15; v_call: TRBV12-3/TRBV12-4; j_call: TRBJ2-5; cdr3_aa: CASRGPYRGVVTQYF
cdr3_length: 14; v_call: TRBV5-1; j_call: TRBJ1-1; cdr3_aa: CASTFGQGGTEAFF